The entry that follows covers one T cell receptor (beta chain) sequence. Once RNA had been extracted, it was reverse transcribed into cDNA to act as the sequencing template. Sequencing was performed with immunoSEQ multiplex PCR; in TCRdb, only in-frame clones are kept and a portion is missing. The sample records about 140,000 clones, 82% being singletons. The CDR3 consists of 14 residues. Germline loops: CDR1 MGHDK, CDR2 SYGVNS. V was cut by 3 bases and J by 4 bases, with 12 bases left in between. Treatment specified: oral pan-JAK inhibitor, 5-10 mg twice daily. Lesional scalp punch biopsies and peripheral blood came from alopecia areata patients. This sample is part of a study of CD8+ T cells in alopecia areata. Study-wide context: Treated patients received oral tofacitinib, 5 to 10 mg twice daily.

This TCR derives from a human donor with alopecia areata. Sample: CD8+ T cells sorted from blood, taken at week 4, from a patient treated with tofacitinib. The V and J genes are TRBV25-1 and TRBJ2-5; tentatively, D is TRBD1 (5 bases). Here the CDR3 reads CASSDGWGTETQYF. CDR3 sequence (DNA): TGTGCCAGCAGTGATGGATGGGGCACAGAGACCCAGTACTTC. Full variable domain (rest looked up from reference TRBV25-1 and TRBJ2-5): EADIYQTPRYLVIGTGKKITLECSQTMGHDKMYWYQQDPGMELHLIHYSYGVNSTEKGDLSSESTVSRIRTEHFPLTLESARPSHTSQYLCASSDGWGTETQYFGPGTRLLVL.